This T cell receptor beta chain was sequenced in a study of T cell responses to AZD1222 COVID-19 vaccine. From germline, CDR1 is SGHVS and CDR2 FNYEAQ. CDR3 size: 14 residues. The V gene lost 4 bases and the J gene lost 2 bases, with 12 bases spanning the gap. Assay used: immunoSEQ multiplex PCR; TCRdb lists only in-frame clones, some missing. Here the sample spans approximately 160,000 clones, 94% being singletons. The V gene is TRBV7-6, the J gene TRBJ2-7; D not certain. The sample consisted of peripheral blood, taken 28 days after the second AZD1222 dose. This receptor was taken from an adult who received the AZD1222 COVID-19 vaccine. Here the CDR3 DNA reads TGTGCCAGCAGCTCCTATAGCAGGCCCTACGAGCAGTACTTC. Translating gives CASSSYSRPYEQYF. Filled out from reference TRBV7-6 and TRBJ2-7, the complete variable domain reads GAGVSQSPRYKVTKRGQDVALRCDPISGHVSLYWYRQALGQGPEFLTYFNYEAQQDKSGLPNDRFSAERPEGSISTLTIQRTEQRDSAMYRCASSSYSRPYEQYFGPGTRLTVT.